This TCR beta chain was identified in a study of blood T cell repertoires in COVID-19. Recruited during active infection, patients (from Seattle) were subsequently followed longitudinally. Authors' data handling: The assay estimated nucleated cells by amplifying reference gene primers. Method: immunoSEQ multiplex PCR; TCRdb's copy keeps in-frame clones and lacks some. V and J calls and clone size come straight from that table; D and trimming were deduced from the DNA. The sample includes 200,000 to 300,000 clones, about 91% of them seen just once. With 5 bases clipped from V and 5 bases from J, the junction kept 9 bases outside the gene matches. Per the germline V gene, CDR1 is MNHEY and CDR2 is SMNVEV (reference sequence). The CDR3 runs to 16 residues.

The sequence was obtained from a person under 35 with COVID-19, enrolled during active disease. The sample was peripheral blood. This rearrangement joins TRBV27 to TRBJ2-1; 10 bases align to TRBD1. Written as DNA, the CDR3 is TGTGCCAGCAGTACACCGACAGGGGGCTACAACAATGAGCAGTTCTTC. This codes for CASSTPTGGYNNEQFF.